The next 27 T cell receptor beta chains were all read from a single sample in a study of identical twins. TCRdb reprocessed the 5' RACE reads with MiXCR, giving one entry per CDR3 protein. The sample gives roughly 500,000 distinct CDR3 sequences, approximately 22% of which show up once; about 0.91% is in the top ten. The same data also contributed to another study, on T cells expressing NK-cell markers.

Sequenced material: CD4+ T cells sorted from blood. The receptors shown here come from a young woman in good health.

The table lists this clonotype with a few counts. V gene TRBV10-2 combines with J gene TRBJ2-6; 8 bases fit TRBD2. CDR1 is WSHSY and CDR2 is SAAADI in the germline V gene. After removal of 1 base from V and 1 base from J, the junction contained 9 bases not matched to a gene. This CDR3 is 19 amino acids long. Here the CDR3 DNA reads TGCGCCAGCAGTGAGTTTAGGGCTAGCGGGCGGTCTGGGGCCAACGTCCTGACTTTC. It codes for CASSEFRASGRSGANVLTF.

There are a few counts of this clonotype. The V and J genes are TRBV29-1 and TRBJ2-7, with TRBD2 matching 7 bases. The CDR3 loop spans 16 amino acids. CDR1 and CDR2 from the germline V gene are SQVTM and ANQGSEA. Trimming removed 1 base from V and 4 bases from J; junction bases left unmatched: 13. The CDR3 DNA reads TGCAGCGTTGAAGTTGAGGGTGCGGGAGTAGGATACGAGCAGTACTTC. As protein: CSVEVEGAGVGYEQYF.

The chain joins TRBV20-1 to TRBJ2-1; 10 bases match TRBD2. V was clipped by 1 base and J by 3 bases; unmatched bases: 6. Germline V gives CDR1 DFQATT, CDR2 SNEGSKA (reference sequence). The CDR3 loop spans 16 amino acids. Here the CDR3 reads CSARASGRGVYNEQFF. CDR3 nucleotide sequence: TGCAGTGCTAGAGCGAGCGGGAGGGGCGTCTACAATGAGCAGTTCTTC.

This clonotype has just a few counts. The chain uses TRBV20-1 and TRBJ2-2, with D perhaps matching TRBD2 (5 bases). Germline V gives CDR1 DFQATT, CDR2 SNEGSKA (reference sequence). The CDR3 length is 13 residues. The germline V and J ends were trimmed by 4 bases and 3 bases, with 9 bases remaining between them. In DNA, the CDR3 is TGCAGTGCTACCCGGGGATACACCGGGGAGCTGTTTTTT. Translated: CSATRGYTGELFF.

This clonotype was counted a few times. The chain has TRBV6-2 or TRBV6-3 and TRBJ1-5; 8 bases are shared with TRBD1. Germline loops: CDR1 MNHEY, CDR2 SVGEGT. The CDR3 is made up of 14 amino acids. Losses at the gene ends were 7 bases for V and 6 bases for J; bases not matched to a gene: 8. CDR3 sequence reads: CASKEDRVRQPQHF. For the CDR3, the DNA is TGTGCCAGCAAGGAGGACAGGGTGCGTCAGCCCCAGCATTTT.

This chain joins TRBV12-3 or TRBV12-4 and TRBJ2-1; 9 bases are a match to TRBD1. V trimming: 6 bases; J trimming: 1 base; junction bases outside the gene matches: 7. This CDR3 is 16 amino acids long. DNA of the CDR3: TGTGCCAGCAGCCGCTTGGGGACAGGGTCCTACAATGAGCAGTTCTTC. Translation: CASSRLGTGSYNEQFF.

This clonotype has only a few counts. The chain links TRBV5-1 to TRBJ1-3, with D unresolved. The germline gives CDR1 SGHRS, CDR2 YFSETQ. Trimming stripped 0 bases from V and 2 bases from J, with 3 bases between. CDR3 length: 13 residues. The DNA of the CDR3 is TGCGCCAGCAGCTTGGAAGCTGGAAACACCATATATTTT. Amino acid sequence: CASSLEAGNTIYF.

This clonotype was seen many times. This chain links TRBV4-3 with TRBJ2-1, with TRBD1 matching over 12 bases. In germline, CDR1 is LGHNA, CDR2 YSLEER. This CDR3 region has 15 residues. J was trimmed by 7 bases and V by 4 bases; bases with no gene match: 5. The CDR3 DNA reads TGCGCCAGCAGCCCACGGGACAGGGGGCCGAATGAGCAGTTCTTC. Translation gives CASSPRDRGPNEQFF.

In DNA form, the CDR3 reads TGCAGTGCTAGAGTTTCCCCAGGACAGGGGGTGAACACTGAAGCTTTCTTT. Amino acids: CSARVSPGQGVNTEAFF. V and J are TRBV20-1 and TRBJ1-1, with TRBD1 identical over 10 bases. The CDR3 runs to 17 residues. Germline V gene data show CDR1 as DFQATT and CDR2 as SNEGSKA (reference sequence). V lost 1 base to trimming and J lost 0 bases; unmatched junction nucleotides: 8.

This chain uses TRBV20-1 with TRBJ2-7; D possibly matches TRBD1 or TRBD2 (6 bases each). Germline loops: CDR1 DFQATT, CDR2 SNEGSKA (reference sequence). V was clipped by 1 base and J by 6 bases, with 10 bases between them. The CDR3 is made up of 12 amino acids. CDR3 protein: CSARAGALEQYF. In nucleotides, the CDR3 is TGCAGTGCTAGAGCGGGGGCCCTCGAGCAGTACTTC.

The J gene is TRBJ2-1, the V gene TRBV18; either TRBD1 or TRBD2 may fit D (5 bases each). Trimming stripped 3 bases from V and 6 bases from J, with 12 bases between. The CDR3 consists of 14 residues. Germline loops: CDR1 KGHSH, CDR2 LQKENI. CDR3 sequence: CASSPREGPNEQFF. CDR3 DNA sequence: TGTGCCAGCTCACCTAGAGAGGGACCCAATGAGCAGTTCTTC.

This chain joins TRBV6-5 and TRBJ1-2, with no clear D. CDR3 length: 15 amino acids. Germline loops: CDR1 MNHEY, CDR2 SVGAGI. The V and J ends lost 5 bases and 0 bases respectively, with 13 bases between them. CDR3: CASSLEDGANYGYTF. The CDR3 nucleotides read TGTGCCAGCAGTCTCGAGGACGGAGCTAACTATGGCTACACCTTC.

The chain links TRBV3-1 to TRBJ2-1, with TRBD2 matching 14 bases. The J segment lost 7 bases and the V segment lost 0 bases, leaving 2 bases of the junction unmatched. Germline V CDR1 and CDR2: LGHDT, YNNKEL (reference sequence). The CDR3 has 16 amino acids. CDR3 sequence reads: CASSQERTSGRNEQFF. The CDR3 nucleotides read TGTGCCAGCAGCCAAGAACGGACTAGCGGGAGGAATGAGCAGTTCTTC.

The sample holds a few counts of this clonotype. The chain couples TRBV12-3 or TRBV12-4 to TRBJ1-1; the D is unclear. Trimming stripped 4 bases from V and 7 bases from J, with 10 bases between. The CDR3 is 12 residues long. CDR3: CASSYRSNEAFF. In DNA, the CDR3 is TGTGCCAGCAGTTACAGATCCAATGAAGCTTTCTTT.

V gene TRBV7-2 combines with J gene TRBJ2-7, with D possibly TRBD2 on 6 matching bases. CDR1 and CDR2 from the germline V gene are SGHTA and FQGNSA. The CDR3 sequence is 15 residues long. Between the trimmed V and J ends, which lost 1 base and 2 bases, there was a span of 12 bases. The CDR3 bases are TGTGCCAGCAGCTTAGTAGTGGGGGGAGCCTACGAGCAGTACTTC. This gives the protein CASSLVVGGAYEQYF.

The V and J genes are TRBV7-2 and TRBJ2-1; the D is unclear. Germline CDR1 SGHTA, CDR2 FQGNSA. V gave up 1 base and J gave up 3 bases, with 10 bases separating them. The CDR3 consists of 15 residues. The CDR3 is CASSLGRLYYNEQFF. The CDR3 DNA reads as TGTGCCAGCAGCTTAGGGCGTTTATACTACAATGAGCAGTTCTTC.

This clonotype has more than one count but fewer than ten. The J gene is TRBJ2-1, the V gene TRBV20-1; maybe TRBD2 (5 bases). The CDR3 extends over 14 amino acids. V was cut by 3 bases and J by 5 bases, with 14 bases left in between. Germline values: CDR1 DFQATT, CDR2 SNEGSKA (reference sequence). The CDR3 nucleotides read TGCAGTGCTAGGGCGATCGGAGGAGACAATGAGCAGTTCTTC. Protein product: CSARAIGGDNEQFF.

The rearrangement links TRBV20-1 to TRBJ1-2; no reliable D call. Germline V gene sequence: CDR1 DFQATT, CDR2 SNEGSKA (reference sequence). V was cut by 7 bases and J by 2 bases, with 8 bases left in between. The length of the CDR3 is 11 residues. The CDR3 loop is CSGLENYGYTF. CDR3 DNA sequence: TGCAGTGGTCTGGAAAACTATGGCTACACCTTC.

The J gene is TRBJ2-1, the V gene TRBV29-1; D remains ambiguous. This CDR3 comprises 10 residues. The V gene lost 5 bases and the J gene lost 12 bases, with 11 bases spanning the gap. Germline V gives CDR1 SQVTM, CDR2 ANQGSEA. The CDR3 here is CSVLDVLQFF. Here the CDR3 DNA reads TGCAGCGTTCTTGACGTACTGCAGTTCTTC.

V gene TRBV5-1 combines with J gene TRBJ1-1, with 8 bases lining up with TRBD1. V dropped 2 bases and J dropped 0; count of bases not matched to a gene: 6. Germline V gene data show CDR1 as SGHRS and CDR2 as YFSETQ. The CDR3 runs 16 residues. In nucleotides, the CDR3 is TGCGCCAGCAGCTTACAGGGGGTGAGAGTGAACACTGAAGCTTTCTTT. The encoded protein is CASSLQGVRVNTEAFF.

The genes are TRBV29-1 and TRBJ2-1, with 9 nucleotides matching TRBD2. Germline loops: CDR1 SQVTM, CDR2 ANQGSEA. The V segment lost 6 bases and the J segment 9 bases; nucleotides outside the gene matches: 12. This CDR3 spans 14 amino acids. The CDR3 bases are TGCAGCGTCGATACCAGCGGGAGGTCAAGTGAGCAGTTCTTC. The encoded protein is CSVDTSGRSSEQFF.

This clonotype has a handful of counts. This chain uses TRBV12-3 or TRBV12-4 with TRBJ2-7, with D possibly matching TRBD1 (5 bases). This CDR3 contains 15 residues. The V end lost 0 bases, the J end lost 5 bases, and 14 bases lay between the germline ends. CDR3 sequence: CASSLAPVQVHEQYF. In DNA form, the CDR3 reads TGTGCCAGCAGTTTAGCGCCCGTACAGGTCCACGAGCAGTACTTC.

The chain recombines TRBV7-6 with TRBJ2-2; the D gene is possibly TRBD1 (5 bases). CDR3 length equals 15 residues. Trimming removed 7 bases at V and 7 bases at J, with 19 bases between. Germline V CDR1 and CDR2: SGHVS, FNYEAQ. The CDR3 coding sequence is TGTGCCAGCATTAAAAACTGGGGCAAAGGCGGGGAGCTGTTTTTT. Protein sequence: CASIKNWGKGGELFF. Combining the CDR3 with reference TRBV7-6 and TRBJ2-2 gives the whole variable domain GAGVSQSPRYKVTKRGQDVALRCDPISGHVSLYWYRQALGQGPEFLTYFNYEAQQDKSGLPNDRFSAERPEGSISTLTIQRTEQRDSAMYRCASIKNWGKGGELFFGEGSRLTVL.

The chain uses TRBV27 and TRBJ2-1, with TRBD2 matching over 14 bases. There are 15 residues in the CDR3. V gave up 6 bases and J gave up 6 bases; unmatched junction bases: 4. CDR1 and CDR2 from the germline V gene are MNHEY and SMNVEV (reference sequence). The CDR3 DNA sequence: TGTGCCAGCAGCCGGACTAGCGGGGGGTTCAATGAGCAGTTCTTC. As protein: CASSRTSGGFNEQFF.

The rearrangement uses TRBV12-3 or TRBV12-4 and TRBJ2-1; 10 bases are a match to TRBD2. The CDR3 has 15 amino acids. The ends lost 6 bases at V and 5 bases at J; junction bases unmatched: 7. CDR3 in DNA: TGTGCCAGCAGGCGAAAACTAGCGGGAAACAATGAGCAGTTCTTC. Residues: CASRRKLAGNNEQFF.

The chain employs TRBV7-9 and TRBJ2-5, with 8 bases fitting TRBD1. V gave up 5 bases and J gave up 2 bases; unmatched junction bases: 4. The CDR3 has 14 amino acids. The germline CDR1 and CDR2 sequences are SEHNR and FQNEAQ (reference sequence). CDR3 protein: CASSRGTGQETQYF. The DNA of the CDR3 is TGTGCCAGCAGCCGTGGGACAGGTCAAGAGACCCAGTACTTC.

This clonotype was seen a handful of times. J is TRBJ1-3 and V is TRBV3-1, with D uncertain. Germline CDR1 reads LGHDT; CDR2 reads YNNKEL (reference sequence). The germline V and J ends were trimmed by 0 bases and 9 bases, with 15 bases remaining between them. CDR3 length equals 15 residues. In DNA form, the CDR3 reads TGTGCCAGCAGCCAAGATCTGAGAGTTGCCGGCACCATATATTTT. It is translated as CASSQDLRVAGTIYF.